These 8 T cell receptor beta chains were all obtained from the same sample, sequenced in a study of blood T cell repertoires in COVID-19 (dated by TCRdb to 2020 to 2021). The library was produced with the immunoSEQ multiplex PCR assay. The table comes from immuneACCESS by way of TCRdb, which keeps in-frame sequences with V and J called. Part of the clones is missing from these tables; in studies checked, under half for an unresolved V gene and the rest for unknown reasons. The sample table records about 54,000 clones; roughly 84% of these occur just once. The top ten clonotypes cover 7.8% of the sample. The sample was peripheral blood. These receptors were collected from a man over 45 with active COVID-19.

Written as DNA, the CDR3 is TGTGCCAGCAGCGCCATGGGGCAGGGGGATGGCTACACCTTC. This encodes CASSAMGQGDGYTF. The V and J genes are TRBV9 and TRBJ1-2; 7 nucleotides line up with TRBD1. The CDR3 is made up of 14 amino acids. Germline V gene lookup returns CDR1 SGDLS and CDR2 YYNGEE. The V gene end was trimmed by 3 bases and the J gene end by 6 bases; junction bases not matched to a gene: 8.

The rearrangement joins TRBV6-2 or TRBV6-3 to TRBJ1-1; D gene uncertain. Trimming took 6 bases from V and 1 from J, leaving 6 bases between them. The CDR3 totals 12 residues. The germline V gene encodes CDR1 MNHEY and CDR2 SVGEGT. The CDR3 DNA follows: TGTGCCAGCAGCAACACGAACACTGAAGCTTTCTTT. Translated, it gives CASSNTNTEAFF.

This rearrangement joins TRBV28 to TRBJ2-7; 9 bases match TRBD1. CDR1 and CDR2 from the germline V gene are MDHEN and SYDVKM. After removal of 8 bases from V and 4 bases from J, the junction contained 9 bases not matched to a gene. CDR3 length equals 14 residues. In nucleotides, the CDR3 is TGTGCCAGCTTTATGCCGGGACAGGGATACGAGCAGTACTTC. This sequence encodes CASFMPGQGYEQYF.

This rearrangement joins TRBV7-3 to TRBJ2-1; D might be TRBD1 (6 bases). The CDR3 is 16 residues long. Trimming removed 5 bases at V and 6 bases at J, with 20 bases between. Germline V gives CDR1 SGHTA, CDR2 FQGTGA. The chain's CDR3 is CASSPSRGRTSNEQFF. In nucleotides, the CDR3 is TGTGCCAGCAGCCCAAGCAGGGGCCGAACTTCCAATGAGCAGTTCTTC.

The CDR3 nucleotides read TGTGCCTGGAGTGTGTCGCTAGCGGGAGGAGATACGCAGTATTTT. It yields the protein CAWSVSLAGGDTQYF. The genes are TRBV30 and TRBJ2-3, with 11 bases fitting TRBD2. Per the germline V gene, CDR1 is GTSNPN and CDR2 is SVGIG (reference sequence). V dropped 0 bases and J dropped 5; count of bases not matched to a gene: 4. The CDR3 has 15 amino acids.

This clone has only one observation. The CDR3 region has the DNA TGTGCCAGCAGCTTAGCCCAGGGGGGTAACTATGGCTACACCTTC. Amino acids: CASSLAQGGNYGYTF. The chain couples TRBV7-2 to TRBJ1-2; TRBD1 agrees at 7 bases. Germline CDR1 and CDR2: SGHTA and FQGNSA. The CDR3 length is 15 residues. V trimming: 0 bases; J trimming: 1 base; junction bases outside the gene matches: 2.

V and J are TRBV15 and TRBJ2-1, with 9 bases matching TRBD2. The V and J ends lost 6 bases and 6 bases, in that order; junction bases with no gene match: 9. CDR3 length: 15 amino acids. Germline CDR1 reads LNHNV; CDR2 reads YYDKDF (reference sequence). The CDR3 region is CATSTQRGAGNEQFF. The CDR3, as DNA: TGTGCCACCAGTACACAGCGGGGGGCCGGCAATGAGCAGTTCTTC.

The rearrangement uses TRBV9 and TRBJ2-1; TRBD2 matches at 10 bases. The J segment lost 7 bases and the V segment lost 2 bases, leaving 9 bases of the junction unmatched. There are 16 residues in the CDR3. CDR1 and CDR2 (germline): SGDLS, YYNGEE. CDR3 loop: CASSVGTSGKANEQFF. CDR3 bases: TGTGCCAGCAGCGTTGGAACTAGCGGGAAGGCGAATGAGCAGTTCTTC. The full variable domain, in which reference TRBV9 and TRBJ2-1 provide the parts outside the CDR3, is DSGVTQTPKHLITATGQRVTLRCSPRSGDLSVYWYQQSLDQGLQFLIQYYNGEERAKGNILERFSAQQFPDLHSELNLSSLELGDSALYFCASSVGTSGKANEQFFGPGTRLTVL.